These 17 T cell receptor beta chains were sequenced from one sample in a study of type 1 regulatory T cells. TCRdb used MiXCR to reprocess the reads, holding one entry per CDR3 protein. Here the sample spans tens of thousands of distinct CDR3 sequences, about 50% being singletons. These receptors' targets are unknown. Sequences were obtained from cultured non-Tr1 T cells, either the whole culture or a sorted T cell fraction (not recorded which). The receptors stem from a human donor in good health.

This clonotype has just a few counts. The V call is TRBV20-1, the J call TRBJ2-1; 11 bases map to TRBD2. The V and J ends lost 3 bases and 4 bases, in that order; junction bases with no gene match: 5. CDR1 DFQATT and CDR2 SNEGSKA come from the germline V gene (reference sequence). CDR3 length equals 15 residues. CDR3 bases: TGCAGTGCTAGGGCACTAGCGGGGGTTTACAATGAGCAGTTCTTC. Translation gives CSARALAGVYNEQFF.

This chain links TRBV5-4 with TRBJ1-1; D gene unclear. V shed 4 bases and J shed 6 bases, with 13 bases lying between them. The CDR3 has 13 residues. Germline V gives CDR1 SGHNT, CDR2 YYREEE (reference sequence). CDR3 bases: TGTGCCAGCAGCCTGAAGGGAGTGCCTGAAGCTTTCTTT. It translates to CASSLKGVPEAFF.

The chain joins TRBV5-1 to TRBJ1-5, with unresolved D. Trimming removed 2 bases from V and 3 bases from J, with 6 bases in between. Germline values: CDR1 SGHRS, CDR2 YFSETQ. The CDR3 runs 13 residues. In DNA form, the CDR3 reads TGCGCCAGCAGCTTAGGGATCAATCAGCCCCAGCATTTT. Translation: CASSLGINQPQHF.

This chain uses TRBV7-9 with TRBJ2-1, with TRBD2 as a possible D gene (5 bases). CDR1 and CDR2 (germline): SEHNR, FQNEAQ (reference sequence). Trimming stripped 5 bases from V and 3 bases from J, with 17 bases between. The CDR3 runs 16 residues. The CDR3 spells CASSPLLVGIYNEQFF. The CDR3 bases are TGTGCCAGCAGCCCTTTGCTCGTCGGGATCTACAATGAGCAGTTCTTC.

This chain connects TRBV5-6 to TRBJ2-6; D is unresolved. This CDR3 is 15 amino acids long. Germline V gene lookup returns CDR1 SGHDT and CDR2 YYEEEE. Trimming pared 4 bases from V and 3 bases from J, leaving 11 bases between. This CDR3 reads CASSGSGSGANVLTF. CDR3 in DNA: TGTGCCAGCAGCGGATCGGGTAGTGGGGCCAACGTCCTGACTTTC.

The chain joins TRBV7-2 to TRBJ2-7; D tentatively fits TRBD1 or TRBD2 (7 bases each). Trimming removed 4 bases at V and 0 bases at J, with 22 bases between. CDR3 length: 18 amino acids. Germline CDR1 reads SGHTA; CDR2 reads FQGNSA. Here the CDR3 reads CASSSSQGGGRFSYEQYF. The CDR3 DNA sequence: TGTGCCAGCAGCTCCAGTCAGGGGGGGGGGCGGTTCTCCTACGAGCAGTACTTC.

The chain couples TRBV5-5 to TRBJ2-3; TRBD1 matches at 11 bases. Germline lookup yields CDR1 SGHKS and CDR2 YYEKEE (reference sequence). This CDR3 spans 15 amino acids. With V trimmed by 3 bases and J by 2 bases, 2 bases remained unmatched. The CDR3 sequence: CASSWTGGLTDTQYF. CDR3 DNA sequence: TGTGCCAGCAGCTGGACAGGGGGCCTCACAGATACGCAGTATTTT. Full variable domain (missing parts from reference TRBV5-5 and TRBJ2-3): DAGVTQSPTHLIKTRGQQVTLRCSPISGHKSVSWYQQVLGQGPQFIFQYYEKEERGRGNFPDRFSARQFPNYSSELNVNALLLGDSALYLCASSWTGGLTDTQYFGPGTRLTVL.

This clonotype turned up a few times. This rearrangement joins TRBV5-4 to TRBJ1-1; 7 bases are a match to TRBD1. Trimming removed 2 bases from V and 1 base from J; junction bases left unmatched: 5. The germline V gene has CDR1 SGHNT and CDR2 YYREEE (reference sequence). CDR3 length: 15 residues. CDR3 loop: CASSFETGRNTEAFF. The CDR3 bases are TGTGCCAGCAGCTTCGAGACAGGGAGGAACACTGAAGCTTTCTTT.

This clonotype was observed many times. The chain is built from TRBV6-1 and TRBJ1-2; 7 nucleotides agree with TRBD1. The CDR3 loop spans 14 amino acids. Germline loops: CDR1 MNHNS, CDR2 SASEGT. V dropped 6 bases and J dropped 0; count of bases not matched to a gene: 4. This chain's CDR3 is CASSGQAANYGYTF. CDR3 coding DNA: TGTGCCAGCAGCGGACAGGCCGCTAACTATGGCTACACCTTC.

This chain joins TRBV28 and TRBJ2-4, with TRBD1 matching over 7 bases. The CDR3 is 14 amino acids. The germline CDR1 and CDR2 sequences are MDHEN and SYDVKM. With V trimmed by 5 bases and J by 1 base, 2 bases remained unmatched. Here the CDR3 reads CASSKQGAKNIQYF. The CDR3 DNA reads as TGTGCCAGCAGTAAACAGGGGGCCAAAAACATTCAGTACTTC.

This clonotype was counted a few times. Its ends do not fully match the called genes, so a read error is possible. The chain links TRBV6-2 or TRBV6-3 to TRBJ2-7; 7 bases match TRBD1. The CDR3 extends over 16 amino acids. CDR1 and CDR2 (germline): MNHEY, SVGEGT. CDR3 loop: CASSREPKTGAVLGDF. CDR3 nucleotide sequence: TGTGCCAGCAGTCGCGAGCCTAAAACAGGGGCGGTCCTAGGAGACTTC.

This clonotype was recorded a few times. The rearrangement uses TRBV12-3 or TRBV12-4 and TRBJ2-7; 8 nucleotides line up with TRBD2. The CDR3 contains 14 residues. Trimming at V came to 10 bases and at J to 3 bases, leaving 11 bases not matched to a gene. The CDR3 is CATPSGGDYYEQYF. Written as DNA, the CDR3 is TGTGCCACTCCGAGCGGGGGCGATTACTACGAGCAGTACTTC.

This clonotype was found a few times. The chain links TRBV13 to TRBJ1-2; TRBD1 aligns across 8 bases. The V segment lost 5 bases and the J segment 7 bases; nucleotides outside the gene matches: 15. CDR1 and CDR2 (germline): PRHDT, FYEKMQ (reference sequence). This CDR3 spans 16 amino acids. The CDR3 sequence is CASSPEKTGAIGGYTF. The CDR3 coding sequence is TGTGCCAGCAGCCCAGAGAAGACAGGGGCCATTGGTGGCTACACCTTC.

In regard to this clonotype: The germline gene is not matched at one end of the junction; a read error may be the cause. V usage is TRBV12-3 or TRBV12-4 and J usage is TRBJ2-5, with D perhaps TRBD2 (6 bases). The CDR3 runs to 14 residues. CDR3: CANSSSGTLETQYF. CDR3 coding DNA: TGTGCCAACAGTTCCTCCGGGACTTTGGAGACCCAGTACTTC.

The chain carries TRBV20-1 and TRBJ1-2; TRBD1 is a possible D gene (5 bases). V lost 1 base, J lost 14 bases, and 14 bases lay in between. Germline V lookup: CDR1 DFQATT, CDR2 SNEGSKA (reference sequence). The CDR3 length is 11 residues. CDR3 loop: CSARATTEETF. The DNA for the CDR3 is TGCAGTGCTAGAGCCACGACAGAGGAAACCTTC.

Notes on this clonotype: A read error may account for a junction end that differs from germline. The V call is TRBV3-1, the J call TRBJ1-5; possibly TRBD1 for D (5 bases). CDR3 length: 12 amino acids. Germline V gene sequence: CDR1 LGHDT, CDR2 YNNKEL (reference sequence). CDR3 bases: TGTGTCAGCAGCCAAGGGGTCGGGCCCCAGCATTTT. Residues: CVSSQGVGPQHF.

In its sample, this clonotype was seen a few times. The chain recombines TRBV27 with TRBJ1-5; D gene unclear. The V end lost 0 bases, the J end lost 4 bases, and 7 bases lay between the germline ends. CDR3 length equals 14 residues. Germline loops: CDR1 MNHEY, CDR2 SMNVEV (reference sequence). The CDR3 protein is CASSLSGVNQPQHF. CDR3 DNA sequence: TGTGCCAGCAGTTTATCTGGTGTAAATCAGCCCCAGCATTTT.